Below, 2 T cell receptor beta chains from the same sample are listed, as sequenced in a study of blood T cell repertoires in COVID-19. Assay used: immunoSEQ multiplex PCR; TCRdb lists only in-frame clones, some missing. The table includes some 370,000 clones, around 91% detected once. Sequencing was carried out using peripheral blood. The source of these receptors is a young man with active or convalescent COVID-19.

This sequence joins TRBV6-5 and TRBJ2-7; D unresolved. CDR3 length equals 12 residues. Germline assignment: CDR1 MNHEY and CDR2 SVGAGI. Trimming took 5 bases from V and 0 from J, leaving 5 bases between them. CDR3 DNA: TGTGCCAGCAGTACGAGCTCCTACGAGCAGTACTTC. Its translation is CASSTSSYEQYF.

The V call is TRBV2, the J call TRBJ1-2; D is ambiguous. Germline lookup yields CDR1 SNHLY and CDR2 FYNNEI. V was pared by 7 bases and J by 6 bases, with 15 bases between. This CDR3 has 13 residues. The CDR3 DNA reads as TGTGCCAGCACCCGCCGGGGAGGCGATGGCTACACCTTC. Translated, it gives CASTRRGGDGYTF.